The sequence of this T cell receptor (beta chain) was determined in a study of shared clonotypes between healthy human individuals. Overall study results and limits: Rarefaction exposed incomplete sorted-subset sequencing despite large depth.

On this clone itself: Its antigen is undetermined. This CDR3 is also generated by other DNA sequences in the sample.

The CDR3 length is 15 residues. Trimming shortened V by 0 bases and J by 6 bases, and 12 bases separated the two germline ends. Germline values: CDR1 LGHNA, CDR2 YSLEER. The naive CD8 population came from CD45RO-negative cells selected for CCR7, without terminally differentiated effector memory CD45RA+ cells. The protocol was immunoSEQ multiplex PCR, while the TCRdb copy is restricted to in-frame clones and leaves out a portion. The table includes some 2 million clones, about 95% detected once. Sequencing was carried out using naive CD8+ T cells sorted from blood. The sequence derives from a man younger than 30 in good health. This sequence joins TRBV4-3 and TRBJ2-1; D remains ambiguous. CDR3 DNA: TGCGCCAGCAGCCAAGATCTCCCCTCGGGCAATGAGCAGTTCTTC. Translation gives CASSQDLPSGNEQFF.